This T cell receptor (beta chain) was identified during a study of blood T cell repertoires in COVID-19 (dated by TCRdb to 2019 to 2021). Background on the whole study: Samples covering the acute and convalescent phases of COVID-19 were provided by collaborators in the United States, Italy and Spain. The material from the prospective study consisted of cDNA or gDNA derived from T cells, B-cell-depleted T cells, or PBMCs. Deeply sampled blood TCRbeta repertoires from subjects exposed to, actively infected with, or recovered from COVID-19 were included in the dataset. A freely available public database, intended as a resource for researchers studying the immune response to SARS-CoV-2, is where the repertoires were released. Samples came from the ongoing ImmuneRACE study (first 160 participants) plus 1,254 subjects from 6 global collaborators. Nearly every sample came with metadata listing a de-identified subject ID, COVID-19 status, age in years and sex. HLA class I and class II types, where available, came from metadata supplied by the sample provider rather than from assay-based typing.

The collaborating institutions used their own protocols to collect whole blood in K2EDTA tubes. Collaborator samples were shipped for TCRbeta analysis as frozen whole blood, isolated PBMCs, or DNA extracted from either sample type. This clone was observed a handful of times. What this receptor recognizes is not known. Base qualities are not at hand, and no much larger clone is one base apart. Relative to germline, V is 4 bases shorter and J is 6 bases shorter, with 15 bases between their ends. The CDR3, cysteine through phenylalanine, is 14 amino acids long. Only the CDR3 region is kept as DNA, spanning 42 bases read in frame from base 1. Taken from the germline V gene, the CDR1 and CDR2 loops are SGHDT and YYEEEE. General conclusions and limits of the study: Clinical and demographic metadata were provided uncurated, with the amount varying by source and participant.

The immunoSEQ Assay, a bias-controlled multiplex PCR, was used to amplify TCRbeta CDR3 regions from genomic DNA. The study's own analysis went as follows. The number of nucleated cells in each sample was estimated from the amplification of reference gene primers within the assay. To quantify the absolute abundance of each unique TCRbeta CDR3 rearrangement, sequence reads were collapsed and filtered. Productive Simpson clonality was computed per sample as the square root of Simpson's diversity index over productive rearrangements. Not all clones reach the TCRdb copy of this immuneACCESS table, which keeps in-frame sequences only. Checked studies attribute under half of the gap to unresolved V genes and leave the rest unexplained. Clone size and V and J calls were adopted from that table, with D and trimming inferred from the DNA. The sample table shows some 140,000 clones, and approximately 83% are seen once. The top ten constitute less than 30% of the sample.

The sequencing sample was made of peripheral blood. This clonotype originated in a woman aged 55-75 years with acute or convalescent COVID-19. The V and J segments used are TRBV5-6 and TRBJ2-3; no D segment can be confidently identified. The CDR3 protein sequence reads: CASSPSFRSDTQYF. The bases read TGTGCCAGCAGCCCTAGTTTTCGGTCGGATACGCAGTATTTT.